Below are 10 T cell receptor beta chains sequenced from a single sample in a study of Ad26.COV2.S vaccination and SARS-CoV-2 variants. This table comes from immunoSEQ multiplex PCR, and its TCRdb copy is limited to in-frame clones, with some not included. This sample has over 110,000 clones, with just over 85% found just once. Material: peripheral blood, obtained after recovery from COVID-19. These receptors were obtained from a human donor who had recovered from COVID-19.

The chain carries TRBV2 and TRBJ1-4; perhaps TRBD1 as D (6 bases). The CDR3 totals 14 residues. Per germline, CDR1 SNHLY and CDR2 FYNNEI. With 5 bases removed from V and 5 bases from J, the gap between germline ends came to 12 bases. The CDR3 bases are TGTGCCAGCAGTACACAGGGAGGGAATGAAAAACTGTTTTTT. It is translated as CASSTQGGNEKLFF.

This chain uses TRBV7-9 with TRBJ1-4; D is ambiguous. The CDR3 runs to 17 residues. Trimming removed 0 bases at V and 0 bases at J, with 11 bases between. Germline values: CDR1 SEHNR, CDR2 FQNEAQ (reference sequence). CDR3 region: CASSLARLGTTNEKLFF. The CDR3 DNA reads TGTGCCAGCAGCTTAGCCCGGCTGGGCACAACTAATGAAAAACTGTTTTTT.

This chain joins TRBV3-1 (or the pseudogene TRBV3-2) and TRBJ1-3; D not certain. With 4 bases removed from V and 4 bases from J, the gap between germline ends came to 14 bases. The length of the CDR3 is 15 residues. Germline CDR1 reads LGHDT; CDR2 reads YNNKEL (reference sequence). CDR3 in DNA: TGTGCCAGCAGCCCGAGTGGGGTCCGCGGAAACACCATATATTTT. Translated: CASSPSGVRGNTIYF.

The chain is built from TRBV10-3 and TRBJ1-1; D is undetermined. Germline V gives CDR1 ENHRY, CDR2 SYGVKD. This CDR3 contains 14 residues. V dropped 2 bases and J dropped 3 bases, with 10 bases sitting between them. CDR3 bases: TGTGCCATCAGTGAGCGCGGGATCGACACTGAAGCTTTCTTT. Translation: CAISERGIDTEAFF.

V is TRBV5-1 and J is TRBJ2-1, with D maybe TRBD2 (6 bases). Trimming cost V 5 bases and J 7 bases, with 13 bases left between them. The CDR3 has 13 residues. Looked up from germline, CDR1 is SGHRS and CDR2 is YFSETQ. CDR3 amino acids: CASRVTGVNEQFF. CDR3 sequence (DNA): TGCGCCAGCAGAGTTACGGGGGTTAATGAGCAGTTCTTC.

The V gene is TRBV3-1 (or the pseudogene TRBV3-2), the J gene TRBJ2-5; no clear D gene. Germline values: CDR1 LGHDT, CDR2 YNNKEL (reference sequence). V was shortened by 0 bases and J by 4 bases, with 15 bases between the two germline ends. The CDR3 sequence is 16 residues long. The CDR3 loop is CASSQDGGRWGETQYF. In DNA form, the CDR3 reads TGTGCCAGCAGCCAAGATGGCGGCCGATGGGGAGAGACCCAGTACTTC.

The chain couples TRBV5-8 to TRBJ2-3; D is undetermined. There are 14 residues in the CDR3. V was shortened by 4 bases and J by 4 bases, with 13 bases between the two germline ends. CDR1 and CDR2 (germline): SGHTS, YDEGEE. The CDR3 loop is CASSMGIGSDTQYF. The DNA of the CDR3 is TGTGCCAGCAGCATGGGAATAGGATCAGATACGCAGTATTTT.

The rearrangement links TRBV29-1 to TRBJ2-2, with D possibly matching TRBD2 (5 bases). Per the germline V gene, CDR1 is SQVTM and CDR2 is ANQGSEA. This CDR3 region has 11 residues. CDR3 amino acids: CDLGGTGELFF. The CDR3 DNA is TGCGACTTAGGAGGCACCGGGGAGCTGTTTTTT.

The chain links TRBV9 to TRBJ2-7; D unclear. There are 14 residues in the CDR3. Trimming took 3 bases from V and 2 from J, leaving 12 bases between them. CDR1 is SGDLS, CDR2 YYNGEE, per germline. The CDR3 protein is CASSASWAPYEQYF. CDR3 sequence (DNA): TGTGCCAGCAGCGCCTCCTGGGCCCCCTACGAGCAGTACTTC.

V gene TRBV11-2 combines with J gene TRBJ2-2, with D possibly being TRBD1 (5 bases). Germline CDR1 SGHAT, CDR2 FQNNGV. There are 16 residues in the CDR3. V was cut by 2 bases and J by 7 bases, with 17 bases left in between. CDR3 residues: CASSLIGAAYNGELFF. DNA for the CDR3: TGTGCCAGCAGCTTAATTGGGGCAGCATACAACGGGGAGCTGTTTTTT.